The 32 T cell receptor beta chains reported below all come from one sample, sequenced in a study of identical twins. TCRdb passed the 5' RACE reads through MiXCR, listing each CDR3 protein once. The table includes some 790,000 distinct CDR3 sequences, roughly 18% detected once. These data are also associated with another study on T cells expressing NK-cell markers.

Sequenced input: PBMCs. The receptors stem from a young woman in good health.

This clonotype was seen a handful of times. The chain is built from TRBV12-3 or TRBV12-4 and TRBJ1-3; D is uncertain. Trimming took off 3 bases at V and 0 bases at J, with 9 bases between the two ends. The CDR3 totals 15 residues. CDR3 sequence (DNA): TGTGCCAGCAGTTTCGACCCATACTCTGGAAACACCATATATTTT. Residues: CASSFDPYSGNTIYF.

The rearrangement joins TRBV12-3 or TRBV12-4 to TRBJ1-5; no clear D gene. Between the trimmed V and J ends, which lost 6 bases and 4 bases, there was a span of 4 bases. The CDR3 is 11 residues long. The CDR3 sequence: CASRGNQPQHF. In nucleotides, the CDR3 is TGTGCCAGCAGGGGGAATCAGCCCCAGCATTTT.

The chain uses TRBV3-1 and TRBJ2-7, with D possibly being TRBD1 or TRBD2 (5 bases each). The V and J ends lost 1 base and 6 bases respectively, with 10 bases between them. Germline lookup yields CDR1 LGHDT and CDR2 YNNKEL (reference sequence). This CDR3 comprises 13 residues. The CDR3 coding sequence is TGTGCCAGCAGCCAAGTCGTCGGGACCGAGCAGTACTTC. Translating gives CASSQVVGTEQYF.

This clonotype showed up just a few times. The J gene is TRBJ2-7, the V gene TRBV12-3 or TRBV12-4; 11 bases are a match to TRBD2. The CDR3 spans 16 residues. Germline trimming cut 1 base from V and 4 bases from J; bases unmatched to any gene: 6. CDR3 sequence (DNA): TGTGCCAGCAGTTTAGGGCTAGCGGGGGGAAGGTACGAGCAGTACTTC. Its translation is CASSLGLAGGRYEQYF.

This clonotype turned up a few times. The J gene is TRBJ1-1, the V gene TRBV6-2 or TRBV6-3; 10 nucleotides line up with TRBD1. This CDR3 is 15 amino acids long. Germline values: CDR1 MNHEY, CDR2 SVGEGT. J gave up 4 bases and V 7 bases, and 9 bases lay outside the gene matches. The CDR3 nucleotides read TGTGCCAGCAACGACAGGGGGCTTGGGAGCACTGAAGCTTTCTTT. It yields the protein CASNDRGLGSTEAFF.

The chain couples TRBV9 to TRBJ1-2; D unresolved. V lost 2 bases to trimming and J lost 6 bases, with 14 bases between them. Germline-derived CDR1 and CDR2 are SGDLS and YYNGEE. The CDR3 is 14 amino acids. The CDR3 nucleotides read TGTGCCAGCAGCGTGGCGGCGCCAACCCATGGCTACACCTTC. Its translation is CASSVAAPTHGYTF.

The CDR3, as DNA: TGCGCCAGCAGCCCATTGACCGGGACAGACTACACAGATACGCAGTATTTT. Translated, it gives CASSPLTGTDYTDTQYF. This rearrangement joins TRBV5-1 to TRBJ2-3, with 7 bases that match TRBD1. The J segment lost 2 bases and the V segment lost 4 bases, leaving 13 bases of the junction unmatched. Germline V gives CDR1 SGHRS, CDR2 YFSETQ. CDR3 length: 17 residues.

The V gene is TRBV3-1, the J gene TRBJ1-2; D uncertain. Trimming left V 4 bases short and J 4 bases short, with 13 bases between. The CDR3 spans 14 residues. Germline loops: CDR1 LGHDT, CDR2 YNNKEL (reference sequence). The CDR3 sequence is CASSLRLEGYGYTF. DNA of the CDR3: TGTGCCAGCAGCCTGCGTCTGGAGGGCTATGGCTACACCTTC.

The sample holds a few counts of this clonotype. This rearrangement joins TRBV6-1 to TRBJ1-6; TRBD1 might be the D (6 bases). V was clipped by 5 bases and J by 9 bases, with 20 bases between them. The CDR3 has 16 amino acids. Germline V lookup: CDR1 MNHNS, CDR2 SASEGT. CDR3 sequence reads: CASSRTEGVGGSPLHF. CDR3 bases: TGTGCCAGCAGTAGGACGGAGGGGGTCGGTGGTTCACCCCTCCACTTT.

This clonotype showed up just a few times. This sequence joins TRBV11-2 and TRBJ2-3; 7 nucleotides match TRBD2. Losses at the gene ends were 5 bases for V and 2 bases for J; bases not matched to a gene: 10. The CDR3 has 16 residues. Germline lookup yields CDR1 SGHAT and CDR2 FQNNGV. The CDR3 sequence: CASSQSASGDTDTQYF. In DNA form, the CDR3 reads TGTGCCAGCAGCCAAAGTGCCAGCGGGGACACAGATACGCAGTATTTT.

V gene TRBV7-8 combines with J gene TRBJ2-3; tentatively, D is TRBD2 (5 bases). Trimming cost V 5 bases and J 4 bases, with 22 bases left between them. This CDR3 contains 17 residues. Germline-derived CDR1 and CDR2 are SGHVS and FQNEAQ. The CDR3 DNA is TGTGCCAGCAGCCTCCTCACGTTGGGCTCGGGGTCAGATACGCAGTATTTT. Translated, it gives CASSLLTLGSGSDTQYF.

The CDR3 DNA is TGCGCCAGCAGCTTGCAGTCTAGCGGGGCGGATGAGCAGTTCTTC. Translating it yields CASSLQSSGADEQFF. The V call is TRBV5-1, the J call TRBJ2-1; 9 nucleotides line up with TRBD2. This CDR3 is 15 amino acids long. The ends lost 1 base at V and 8 bases at J; junction bases unmatched: 7. Per germline, CDR1 SGHRS and CDR2 YFSETQ.

This clonotype has more than one count but fewer than ten. CDR3 in DNA: TGTGCCAGCAGCTTGCGGGCAGATGAAAAACTGTTTTTT. Translation: CASSLRADEKLFF. The chain recombines TRBV13 with TRBJ1-4; D gene ambiguous. The V end was cut by 3 bases, the J end by 6 bases, with 8 bases between. Germline-derived CDR1 and CDR2 are PRHDT and FYEKMQ (reference sequence). The CDR3 loop spans 13 amino acids.

The chain carries TRBV20-1 and TRBJ2-1, with no clear D. The V gene's germline CDR1 is DFQATT and CDR2 SNEGSKA (reference sequence). Deletions cut 5 bases from V and 5 bases from J, with 4 bases between. The CDR3 sequence is 10 residues long. CDR3 DNA: TGCAGTGCTCAGGACAATGAGCAGTTCTTC. This gives the protein CSAQDNEQFF.

This clonotype was seen a handful of times. The rearrangement uses TRBV27 and TRBJ2-1; TRBD2 matches at 14 bases. The trim removed 6 bases at V and 3 bases at J, leaving 1 base unmatched. Germline CDR1 reads MNHEY; CDR2 reads SMNVEV (reference sequence). This CDR3 is built from 15 residues. In DNA form, the CDR3 reads TGTGCCAGCAGGACTAGCGGGAGGGTCTACAATGAGCAGTTCTTC. It specifies CASRTSGRVYNEQFF.

Only a few counts were recorded for this clonotype. The chain is built from TRBV11-2 and TRBJ2-5; tentatively, D is TRBD2 (6 bases). CDR1 is SGHAT, CDR2 FQNNGV, per germline. Trimming took off 2 bases at V and 3 bases at J, with 22 bases between the two ends. The CDR3 is made up of 18 amino acids. This chain's CDR3 is CASSLRGEREALEETQYF. The CDR3 DNA sequence: TGTGCCAGCAGCTTAAGGGGTGAGAGGGAGGCCCTTGAAGAGACCCAGTACTTC.

The table lists this clonotype with a few counts. The chain links TRBV5-1 to TRBJ2-5; 7 nucleotides line up with TRBD1. This CDR3 is 14 amino acids long. The J segment lost 3 bases and the V segment lost 2 bases, leaving 4 bases of the junction unmatched. CDR1 and CDR2 (germline): SGHRS, YFSETQ. CDR3 residues: CASSFTGTEETQYF. CDR3 sequence (DNA): TGCGCCAGCAGCTTCACCGGGACAGAAGAGACCCAGTACTTC.

The J gene is TRBJ2-3, the V gene TRBV21-1; TRBD1, the table's D call, lacks a check against the DNA. TRBV21-1 is labeled a pseudogene. The CDR3 extends over 16 amino acids. The CDR3 here is CASSKVMGRHTDTQYF. For the CDR3, the DNA is TGTGCCAGCAGCAAAGTAATGGGTCGCCACACAGATACGCAGTATTTT.

The chain uses TRBV4-3 and TRBJ2-1; TRBD2 matches at 12 bases. The V segment lost 0 bases and the J segment 14 bases; nucleotides outside the gene matches: 8. Germline-derived CDR1 and CDR2 are LGHNA and YSLEER. This CDR3 has 15 residues. This chain's CDR3 is CASSQDSSSGREEFF. The CDR3 region has the DNA TGCGCCAGCAGCCAAGATTCGTCTAGCGGGAGGGAGGAGTTCTTC.

The chain joins TRBV6-1 to TRBJ2-3; 8 nucleotides match TRBD2. Germline loops: CDR1 MNHNS, CDR2 SASEGT. Losses at the gene ends were 6 bases for V and 0 bases for J; bases not matched to a gene: 5. The CDR3 spans 15 residues. For the CDR3, the DNA is TGTGCCAGCAGGGCCTTAGCGGGAAGCACAGATACGCAGTATTTT. The encoded protein is CASRALAGSTDTQYF.

This clonotype was picked up a small number of times. The chain has TRBV9 and TRBJ2-1, with D perhaps TRBD1 (6 bases). The CDR3 spans 15 residues. Trimming took off 4 bases at V and 4 bases at J, with 15 bases between the two ends. CDR1 SGDLS and CDR2 YYNGEE come from the germline V gene. The chain's CDR3 is CASSQTGDHYNEQFF. CDR3 coding DNA: TGTGCCAGCAGCCAGACAGGAGATCATTACAATGAGCAGTTCTTC.

The chain couples TRBV5-1 to TRBJ1-1; TRBD1 might be the D (5 bases). CDR1 is SGHRS, CDR2 YFSETQ, per germline. V lost 2 bases, J lost 4 bases, and 9 bases lay in between. The CDR3 has 13 amino acids. The chain's CDR3 is CASSLQVSTEAFF. CDR3 nucleotide sequence: TGCGCCAGCAGCTTACAGGTTTCCACTGAAGCTTTCTTT.

The sample holds a few counts of this clonotype. The chain is built from TRBV10-3 and TRBJ1-1; D remains unclear. Germline V gives CDR1 ENHRY, CDR2 SYGVKD. The CDR3 loop spans 13 amino acids. The germline V and J ends were trimmed by 0 bases and 7 bases, with 9 bases remaining between them. Here the CDR3 reads CAISESTKVEAFF. The CDR3, as DNA: TGTGCCATCAGTGAGTCGACTAAGGTTGAAGCTTTCTTT.

This chain joins TRBV6-1 and TRBJ1-5; D gene unclear. V lost 1 base, J lost 4 bases, and 11 bases lay in between. Germline V gives CDR1 MNHNS, CDR2 SASEGT. The CDR3 loop spans 15 amino acids. The CDR3 DNA reads as TGTGCCAGCAGTGAAGGAGCTAGGAGGAATCAGCCCCAGCATTTT. It encodes CASSEGARRNQPQHF.

In this sample, this clonotype turned up a few times. The genes are TRBV12-3 or TRBV12-4 and TRBJ1-5; D remains unclear. The length of the CDR3 is 14 residues. Trimming pared 3 bases from V and 4 bases from J, leaving 10 bases between. CDR3 amino acids: CASSFGVINQPQHF. CDR3 DNA sequence: TGTGCCAGCAGTTTTGGAGTAATTAATCAGCCCCAGCATTTT.

DNA for the CDR3: TGTGCCAGCAGCTTAGGCGGCAGGTTAACGGCCCAGTACTTC. It codes for CASSLGGRLTAQYF. The V and J genes are TRBV7-9 and TRBJ2-5; D remains ambiguous. This CDR3 has 14 amino acids. The germline CDR1 and CDR2 sequences are SEHNR and FQNEAQ (reference sequence). V gave up 1 base and J gave up 9 bases, with 15 bases separating them.

V usage is TRBV3-1 and J usage is TRBJ2-1, with D uncertain. The CDR3 is 16 residues long. Trimming removed 4 bases from V and 5 bases from J, with 18 bases in between. The germline gives CDR1 LGHDT, CDR2 YNNKEL (reference sequence). Here the CDR3 reads CASSPSRSSTNNEQFF. CDR3 coding DNA: TGTGCCAGCAGCCCCTCCCGGTCGTCAACCAACAATGAGCAGTTCTTC.

This chain links TRBV15 with TRBJ2-1; D is unclear. Trimming removed 0 bases from V and 10 bases from J, with 10 bases in between. Germline CDR1 is LNHNV and CDR2 is YYDKDF (reference sequence). CDR3 size: 13 residues. The CDR3 region is CATSRDSAGEQFF. The DNA for the CDR3 is TGTGCCACCAGCAGAGATTCCGCCGGAGAGCAGTTCTTC.

This clonotype was seen only once. The chain has TRBV4-3 and TRBJ2-3, with 7 nucleotides matching TRBD2. The length of the CDR3 is 17 residues. In germline, CDR1 is LGHNA, CDR2 YSLEER. Trimming took 1 base from V and 4 from J; bases not matched to a gene: 11. For the CDR3, the DNA is TGCGCCAGCAGCCAAGCCCTTGGACTAGGGCCGGCAGATACGCAGTATTTT. As protein: CASSQALGLGPADTQYF.

The chain employs TRBV7-9 and TRBJ1-6; a weak D match, TRBD1 (6 bases). CDR3 length: 16 amino acids. V lost 3 bases to trimming and J lost 8 bases, with 17 bases between them. From germline, CDR1 is SEHNR and CDR2 FQNEAQ (reference sequence). CDR3 protein: CASSLGTTIFYSPLHF. The CDR3 DNA follows: TGTGCCAGCAGCTTGGGGACAACGATTTTTTATTCACCCCTCCACTTT.

V gene TRBV9 combines with J gene TRBJ2-7, with D maybe TRBD1 (6 bases). The V gene lost 3 bases and the J gene lost 5 bases, with 12 bases spanning the gap. The CDR3 spans 13 residues. Germline CDR1 and CDR2: SGDLS and YYNGEE. CDR3 sequence reads: CASSANTGNEQYF. CDR3 bases: TGTGCCAGCAGCGCTAATACAGGGAACGAGCAGTACTTC.

This clonotype was found a few times. The gene calls are TRBV5-4 and TRBJ2-7; maybe TRBD2 (5 bases). The germline V gene encodes CDR1 SGHNT and CDR2 YYREEE (reference sequence). The V and J ends lost 3 bases and 6 bases respectively, with 10 bases between them. This CDR3 spans 12 amino acids. The CDR3 protein is CASSWSGIEQYF. The CDR3 DNA is TGTGCCAGCAGCTGGTCGGGAATCGAGCAGTACTTC.